This entry is about one T cell receptor beta chain. Antigen: not known. The table came from immunoSEQ multiplex PCR; TCRdb's copy has only in-frame clones and leaves some out. The sample yields about 100,000 clones, about 90% seen once. The CDR3 covers 13 residues. The germline V gene encodes CDR1 SGHRS and CDR2 YFSETQ. Trimming pared 3 bases from V and 4 bases from J, leaving 8 bases between. This specimen comes from a study of graft-versus-host responses after intestinal transplantation. Study details: Transplants given to recipients were multivisceral, liver-intestinal, or isolated intestinal.

Study-wide results and caveats: Early HvG declines after transplant were associated with peak circulating GvH clone levels. Recipient marrow held GvH clones, some first seen in ileum or blood. Subjects displaying graft-donor T cell macrochimerism possessed elevated graft-versus-host to host-versus-graft clonal ratios inside allografts.

The source of this sequence is a human donor who was the organ donor for an intestinal transplant. The V call is TRBV5-1, the J call TRBJ1-5; D unresolved. Source: unstimulated CD4+ T cells sorted from spleen or lymph node cells, taken before transplant. CDR3: CASSYVVNQPQHF. In DNA form, the CDR3 reads TGCGCCAGCAGCTACGTAGTAAATCAGCCCCAGCATTTT. The entire variable domain, with the rest obtained from reference TRBV5-1 and TRBJ1-5, is as follows: KAGVTQTPRYLIKTRGQQVTLSCSPISGHRSVSWYQQTPGQGLQFLFEYFSETQRNKGNFPGRFSGRQFSNSRSEMNVSTLELGDSALYLCASSYVVNQPQHFGDGTRLSIL.